The 2 T cell receptor beta chains presented below share a single source sample, sequenced in a study of T cells after posttransplantation cyclophosphamide. Data came from immunoSEQ multiplex PCR; TCRdb stores just in-frame clones and leaves some out. The data contain 50,000 to 55,000 clones, around 84% of them singletons. Input material: PBMCs. These receptors were collected from a man aged 30-40 years with a blood cancer, CMV-positive, and with a related stem cell donor.

The chain uses TRBV2 and TRBJ1-3; D uncertain. CDR3 length: 14 residues. V lost 8 bases to trimming and J lost 4 bases, with 15 bases between them. Germline CDR1 is SNHLY and CDR2 is FYNNEI. The CDR3 is CASQLSPRGNTIYF. CDR3 nucleotides: TGTGCCAGCCAACTCAGTCCGAGGGGAAACACCATATATTTT.

The chain uses TRBV7-9 and TRBJ1-2; D is ambiguous. Germline lookup yields CDR1 SEHNR and CDR2 FQNEAQ (reference sequence). The CDR3 loop spans 16 amino acids. Between the trimmed V and J ends, which lost 4 bases and 1 base, there was a span of 16 bases. This CDR3 reads CASSSGRGEHNYGYTF. DNA for the CDR3: TGTGCCAGCAGCTCGGGTCGGGGTGAGCATAACTATGGCTACACCTTC.